The 8 T cell receptor beta chains presented below share a single source sample, sequenced in a study of T cells in Graves' hyperthyroidism and ophthalmopathy. Amplified regions were TCR beta CDR3 sequences from RNA transcripts. A first-round RT-PCR of the TCR CDR3 used the HTBI primer set. TCRdb redid the calling of the multiplex PCR reads with MiXCR, one entry per CDR3 protein. This sample has over 350,000 distinct CDR3 sequences, with roughly 14% found just once. The sequencing sample was made of blood. The receptor source for this set is a man between 18 and 35 years old with Graves' ophthalmopathy.

The rearrangement joins TRBV14 to TRBJ2-5; perhaps TRBD1 as D (5 bases). Germline V gene data show CDR1 as SGHDN and CDR2 as FVKESK. The CDR3 has 16 residues. V was pared by 3 bases and J by 3 bases, with 17 bases between. In DNA form, the CDR3 reads TGTGCCAGCAGCCACCTGCCGGGCCAGGGCGAAGAGACCCAGTACTTC. Translation: CASSHLPGQGEETQYF.

Only one count was recorded for this clonotype. A much larger clone lies a single base off, so this may be a read error. The conserved closing phenylalanine or tryptophan is absent in this CDR3, likely reflecting a read error. The chain couples TRBV6-5 to TRBJ2-3, with D unclear. The CDR3 totals 16 residues. The germline V gene has CDR1 MNHEY and CDR2 SVGAGI. V lost 4 bases and J 1 base, leaving 15 bases between the germline ends. The CDR3 DNA reads as TGTGCCAGCAGTTCTCAGGTTGGGCTCGGCACAGATACGCAGTATTAT. The encoded protein is CASSSQVGLGTDTQYY.

This clonotype was seen ten or more times. The chain carries TRBV20-1 and TRBJ1-1; TRBD1 aligns across 7 bases. The CDR3 length is 15 residues. The junction had 11 bases not matched to a gene; V was cut back by 1 base and J by 6 bases. The germline CDR1 and CDR2 sequences are DFQATT and SNEGSKA (reference sequence). Here the CDR3 DNA reads TGCAGTGCTAGAGGCCCCGTCCAGGGGGGTGCTGAAGCTTTCTTT. Amino acid sequence: CSARGPVQGGAEAFF.

Ten or more counts support this clonotype. J is TRBJ2-1 and V is TRBV5-1; D may correspond to TRBD1 or TRBD2 (6 bases each). The germline gives CDR1 SGHRS, CDR2 YFSETQ. The CDR3 has 14 residues. Deletions cut 0 bases from V and 7 bases from J, with 11 bases between. The CDR3 bases are TGCGCCAGCAGCTTGGGGCAGGGGAGGAATGAGCAGTTCTTC. It encodes CASSLGQGRNEQFF.

This clonotype was counted a few times. The chain joins TRBV6-1 to TRBJ1-2; D perhaps matches TRBD1 (5 bases). Looked up from germline, CDR1 is MNHNS and CDR2 is SASEGT. This CDR3 region has 13 residues. V was clipped by 6 bases and J by 7 bases, with 15 bases between them. The CDR3 region is CASRNGGGAGYTF. CDR3 bases: TGTGCCAGCAGAAATGGCGGGGGAGCTGGCTACACCTTC.

In its sample, this clonotype was seen many times. The V call is TRBV7-3, the J call TRBJ2-3; D is uncertain. V lost 3 bases and J 4 bases, leaving 8 bases between the germline ends. Germline CDR1 reads SGHTA; CDR2 reads FQGTGA. The CDR3 extends over 13 amino acids. The CDR3 sequence: CASSFRLADTQYF. In DNA form, the CDR3 reads TGTGCCAGCAGCTTCCGACTGGCAGATACGCAGTATTTT.

This clonotype was counted ten times or more. The chain has TRBV3-1 and TRBJ1-5; D gene ambiguous. The V and J ends lost 1 base and 0 bases respectively, with 4 bases between them. CDR3 length: 14 amino acids. Per the germline V gene, CDR1 is LGHDT and CDR2 is YNNKEL (reference sequence). CDR3 in amino acids: CASSQGGSNQPQHF. The CDR3 nucleotides read TGTGCCAGCAGCCAAGGGGGTAGCAATCAGCCCCAGCATTTT.

This clonotype has a handful of counts. The V and J genes are TRBV27 and TRBJ2-1; D is unclear. Trimming shortened V by 7 bases and J by 4 bases, and 20 bases separated the two germline ends. The length of the CDR3 is 16 residues. CDR1 MNHEY and CDR2 SMNVEV come from the germline V gene (reference sequence). In DNA, the CDR3 is TGTGCCAGCACGAAAGTCCTAGGCTACCAATACAATGAGCAGTTCTTC. Translating gives CASTKVLGYQYNEQFF.